Sequencing of this T cell receptor beta chain was carried out in a study of blood T cell repertoires in COVID-19. This clone was observed once. The assay was immunoSEQ multiplex PCR, and TCRdb's table has in-frame clones only and misses some. The sample lists about 380,000 clones, 88% occurring once. The CDR3 has 16 residues. The germline V gene has CDR1 ENHRY and CDR2 SYGVKD. Trimming removed 3 bases from V and 1 base from J; junction bases left unmatched: 2. Sequencing input: PBMCs or T cells enriched from blood (not recorded which). The TCR originated in a woman aged 18-29 years who had recovered from COVID-19. The chain couples TRBV10-3 to TRBJ1-5, with 11 bases matching TRBD1. CDR3: CAISERDRGSNQPQHF. For the CDR3, the DNA is TGTGCCATCAGTGAAAGGGACAGGGGGAGCAATCAGCCCCAGCATTTT.